The 28 T cell receptor beta chains below come from one sample, sequenced in a study of blood T cell repertoires in COVID-19. Method: immunoSEQ multiplex PCR; TCRdb's copy keeps in-frame clones and lacks some. The table lists under 350,000 clones, 80% to 90% of them singletons. The sample taken for sequencing was peripheral blood. These receptors were taken from a man aged 40-49 years with acute or convalescent COVID-19.

The chain employs TRBV5-1 and TRBJ1-3; 7 bases are a match to TRBD1. The J segment lost 4 bases and the V segment lost 2 bases, leaving 3 bases of the junction unmatched. Per germline, CDR1 SGHRS and CDR2 YFSETQ. This CDR3 is built from 14 residues. This CDR3 is CASSFGTEGNTIYF. CDR3 coding DNA: TGCGCCAGCAGCTTTGGGACAGAAGGAAACACCATATATTTT.

This sequence joins TRBV6-1 and TRBJ1-5, with TRBD1 identical over 9 bases. Germline-derived CDR1 and CDR2 are MNHNS and SASEGT. J lost 9 bases, V lost 3 bases, and 9 bases had no gene match. The CDR3 consists of 15 residues. CDR3 protein: CASSEGTGLLRPQHF. DNA of the CDR3: TGTGCCAGCAGTGAGGGGACAGGGTTATTGCGGCCCCAGCATTTT.

The chain is built from TRBV6-6 and TRBJ2-1; D gene unclear. Per the germline V gene, CDR1 is MNHNY and CDR2 is SVGAGI (reference sequence). V lost 5 bases and J 7 bases, leaving 9 bases between the germline ends. The CDR3 extends over 12 amino acids. The CDR3: CASSKTRNEQFF. CDR3 sequence (DNA): TGTGCCAGCAGTAAGACACGGAATGAGCAGTTCTTC.

In this sample, this clone turned up a few times. The chain uses TRBV6-6 and TRBJ1-5; 8 bases line up with TRBD1. From germline, CDR1 is MNHNY and CDR2 SVGAGI (reference sequence). Trimming took 8 bases from V and 6 from J; bases not matched to a gene: 9. This CDR3 spans 14 amino acids. The CDR3 DNA follows: TGTGCCAGCGGAGACAGGGGAGATTTTCAGCCCCAGCATTTT. It encodes CASGDRGDFQPQHF.

This clone was seen more than once but under ten times. The CDR3 reads CAKIGEDTQYF. CDR3 bases: TGTGCCAAGATAGGGGAAGATACGCAGTATTTT. V is TRBV2 and J is TRBJ2-3; TRBD1 is a possible D gene (5 bases). The CDR3 runs to 11 residues. Deletions cut 10 bases from V and 5 bases from J, with 10 bases between. CDR1 and CDR2 (germline): SNHLY, FYNNEI.

The chain links TRBV7-3 to TRBJ2-6; 8 bases agree with TRBD1. Germline loops: CDR1 SGHTA, CDR2 FQGTGA. V shed 5 bases, J shed 4 bases, and the junction held 4 bases outside the gene matches. The CDR3 loop spans 15 amino acids. CDR3 residues: CASSAQGAGANVLTF. CDR3 in DNA: TGTGCCAGCAGCGCTCAGGGGGCCGGGGCCAACGTCCTGACTTTC.

The CDR3: CASSLRGTAQTQPQHF. The CDR3 region has the DNA TGTGCCAGCAGTTTAAGAGGGACAGCGCAAACTCAGCCCCAGCATTTT. The chain has TRBV27 and TRBJ1-5, with 7 bases that match TRBD1. This CDR3 contains 16 residues. Germline V gene data show CDR1 as MNHEY and CDR2 as SMNVEV (reference sequence). J lost 6 bases, V lost 2 bases, and 10 bases had no gene match.

This clone came up once. The chain joins TRBV27 to TRBJ2-7; 9 nucleotides align to TRBD1. CDR3 length: 15 residues. In germline, CDR1 is MNHEY, CDR2 SMNVEV (reference sequence). V shed 6 bases and J 5 bases; nucleotides not matched to a gene: 11. CDR3 DNA sequence: TGTGCCAGCAGCAGCACCGGGACAGGGTGGGACGAGCAGTACTTC. Amino acid sequence: CASSSTGTGWDEQYF.

This chain uses TRBV12-5 with TRBJ1-2; 9 bases match TRBD1. The germline V gene has CDR1 LGHNT and CDR2 FRNRAP. V shed 0 bases, J shed 3 bases, and the junction held 5 bases outside the gene matches. The CDR3 spans 16 residues. The CDR3 protein is CASGLVDRDRDYGYTF. CDR3 DNA: TGTGCTAGTGGTTTGGTTGACCGGGACAGGGACTATGGCTACACCTTC.

The V call is TRBV6-6, the J call TRBJ2-7; 9 nucleotides agree with TRBD1. V was pared by 7 bases and J by 6 bases, with 4 bases of the junction left unmatched. Per germline, CDR1 MNHNY and CDR2 SVGAGI (reference sequence). The CDR3 runs 12 residues. The CDR3 region has the DNA TGTGCCAGCACCCCGGACAGGGGCGAGCAGTACTTC. It encodes CASTPDRGEQYF.

This rearrangement joins TRBV5-5 to TRBJ1-1, with a weak D call TRBD1 (5 bases). This CDR3 region has 15 residues. V lost 0 bases, J lost 8 bases, and 17 bases lay in between. The germline V gene encodes CDR1 SGHKS and CDR2 YYEKEE (reference sequence). The CDR3 DNA sequence: TGTGCCAGCAGCTTGGTGGAGGGGCTGCGCACGGAAGCTTTCTTT. It is translated as CASSLVEGLRTEAFF.

This clone was recorded once. CDR3 in amino acids: CASSQDRGALNTEAFF. The CDR3, as DNA: TGTGCCAGCAGCCAAGATCGGGGGGCCTTGAACACTGAAGCTTTCTTT. The chain is built from TRBV4-2 and TRBJ1-1, with a possible D match to TRBD1 (6 bases). The V end lost 0 bases, the J end lost 0 bases, and 11 bases lay between the germline ends. This CDR3 comprises 16 residues. Germline V gene sequence: CDR1 LGHNA, CDR2 YNFKEQ.

The gene calls are TRBV18 and TRBJ2-1; TRBD1 matches at 7 bases. After removal of 4 bases from V and 5 bases from J, the junction contained 8 bases not matched to a gene. CDR3 length: 15 residues. Germline CDR1 and CDR2: KGHSH and LQKENI. The CDR3: CASSLSSGTDNEQFF. CDR3 in DNA: TGTGCCAGCTCACTTTCGTCCGGGACAGACAATGAGCAGTTCTTC.

This chain connects TRBV19 to TRBJ2-1, with 9 bases lining up with TRBD2. The junction had 9 bases not matched to a gene; V was cut back by 7 bases and J by 2 bases. Germline V gene lookup returns CDR1 LNHDA and CDR2 SQIVND (reference sequence). This CDR3 contains 16 residues. The CDR3 bases are TGTGCCAGTACCCCTGAAGCGGGGGGCCCCTACAATGAGCAGTTCTTC. This sequence encodes CASTPEAGGPYNEQFF.

This chain connects TRBV10-1 to TRBJ1-1; 11 nucleotides agree with TRBD1. Germline V gene data show CDR1 as WNHNN and CDR2 as SYGVQD (reference sequence). The CDR3 has 15 amino acids. The V gene end was trimmed by 3 bases and the J gene end by 6 bases; junction bases not matched to a gene: 6. This CDR3 reads CASSDLGTGGAEAFF. CDR3 DNA: TGCGCCAGCAGTGACTTAGGGACAGGGGGGGCTGAAGCTTTCTTT.

This chain links TRBV30 with TRBJ1-2; tentatively, D is TRBD1 (5 bases). CDR3 length: 15 residues. Looked up from germline, CDR1 is GTSNPN and CDR2 is SVGIG (reference sequence). V lost 4 bases and J lost 5, with 20 bases in between. DNA of the CDR3: TGTGCCTGGATCCCATGGGGGGACCCCCTATATGGCTACACCTTC. Residues: CAWIPWGDPLYGYTF.

The V call is TRBV6-5, the J call TRBJ2-1; 9 positions match TRBD1. The CDR3 covers 13 residues. Germline lookup yields CDR1 MNHEY and CDR2 SVGAGI. V lost 8 bases to trimming and J lost 7 bases; unmatched junction nucleotides: 6. The CDR3: CASRTGARNEQFF. In nucleotides, the CDR3 is TGTGCCAGCCGGACAGGGGCGAGGAATGAGCAGTTCTTC.

This rearrangement joins TRBV5-1 to TRBJ1-6, with a tentative D call TRBD1 (5 bases). Trimming left V 0 bases short and J 5 bases short, with 15 bases between. The CDR3 has 17 amino acids. Germline CDR1 reads SGHRS; CDR2 reads YFSETQ. The CDR3 bases are TGCGCCAGCAGCTTGGCCGGGTGGGGCTCAAATAATTCACCCCTCCACTTT. This gives the protein CASSLAGWGSNNSPLHF.

The J gene is TRBJ2-3, the V gene TRBV24-1; a weak D match, TRBD2 (6 bases). Germline values: CDR1 KGHDR, CDR2 SFDVKD. The CDR3 consists of 15 residues. Trimming removed 7 bases at V and 1 base at J, with 14 bases between. The CDR3 DNA reads as TGTGCCACCAGCCACCCGGGGGACCGCACAGATACGCAGTATTTT. It is translated as CATSHPGDRTDTQYF.

This chain uses TRBV5-1 with TRBJ1-1, with a weak D call TRBD1 (6 bases). V was cut by 0 bases and J by 4 bases, with 13 bases left in between. The CDR3 has 15 residues. Germline V gene sequence: CDR1 SGHRS, CDR2 YFSETQ. The CDR3 loop is CASSLGGGSITEAFF. The CDR3 nucleotides read TGCGCCAGCAGCTTGGGTGGGGGCTCAATCACTGAAGCTTTCTTT.

This sequence joins TRBV9 and TRBJ1-4, with D tentatively TRBD1 (5 bases). This CDR3 has 15 residues. Germline V gives CDR1 SGDLS, CDR2 YYNGEE. V lost 3 bases and J 0 bases, leaving 9 bases between the germline ends. The CDR3 sequence: CASSGGTATNEKLFF. Written as DNA, the CDR3 is TGTGCCAGCAGCGGGGGGACTGCAACTAATGAAAAACTGTTTTTT. The full variable domain, rest sourced from reference TRBV9 and TRBJ1-4, is DSGVTQTPKHLITATGQRVTLRCSPRSGDLSVYWYQQSLDQGLQFLIQYYNGEERAKGNILERFSAQQFPDLHSELNLSSLELGDSALYFCASSGGTATNEKLFFGSGTQLSVL.

The chain uses TRBV23-1 and TRBJ2-4; 7 nucleotides line up with TRBD2. TRBV23-1 carries the ORF label, with uncertain function. The CDR3 length is 16 residues. Trimming cost V 0 bases and J 1 base; bases outside gene matches: 3. For the CDR3, the DNA is TGCGCCAGCAGTCAATCGTTGGGGGGGGCCAAAAACATTCAGTACTTC. It specifies CASSQSLGGAKNIQYF.

This clone appeared once. The chain uses TRBV7-3 and TRBJ1-6; 7 nucleotides align to TRBD1. The CDR3 totals 15 residues. Trimming at V came to 2 bases and at J to 8 bases, leaving 6 bases not matched to a gene. CDR1 is SGHTA, CDR2 FQGTGA, per germline. Here the CDR3 DNA reads TGTGCCAGCAGCTTAGAAGGGACAGCCTATTCACCCCTCCACTTT. This gives the protein CASSLEGTAYSPLHF.

The chain has TRBV7-8 and TRBJ2-7; D may be TRBD2 (5 bases). The germline V and J ends were trimmed by 2 bases and 6 bases, with 8 bases remaining between them. Per germline, CDR1 SGHVS and CDR2 FQNEAQ. The length of the CDR3 is 12 residues. The CDR3 DNA follows: TGTGCCAGCAGCTTAAGCGGCATCGAGCAGTACTTC. This encodes CASSLSGIEQYF.

This clone was observed a few times. CDR3 DNA sequence: TGTGCCAGCACCCGAGCGGGGAGCTCCTACAATGAGCAGTTCTTC. This sequence encodes CASTRAGSSYNEQFF. This sequence joins TRBV5-4 and TRBJ2-1; TRBD2 agrees at 7 bases. The CDR3 covers 15 residues. CDR1 SGHNT and CDR2 YYREEE come from the germline V gene (reference sequence). V shed 6 bases, J shed 0 bases, and the junction held 6 bases outside the gene matches. Full variable domain (remainder filled in from reference TRBV5-4 and TRBJ2-1): ETGVTQSPTHLIKTRGQQVTLRCSSQSGHNTVSWYQQALGQGPQFIFQYYREEENGRGNFPPRFSGLQFPNYSSELNVNALELDDSALYLCASTRAGSSYNEQFFGPGTRLTVL.

This chain links TRBV19 with TRBJ1-1; D remains ambiguous. CDR1 is LNHDA, CDR2 SQIVND, per germline (reference sequence). This CDR3 is 11 amino acids long. Trimming took off 10 bases at V and 2 bases at J, with 8 bases between the two ends. This CDR3 is CATRVNTEAFF. The DNA of the CDR3 is TGTGCCACCCGGGTTAACACTGAAGCTTTCTTT. Filled out from reference TRBV19 and TRBJ1-1, the complete variable domain reads DGGITQSPKYLFRKEGQNVTLSCEQNLNHDAMYWYRQDPGQGLRLIYYSQIVNDFQKGDIAEGYSVSREKKESFPLTVTSAQKNPTAFYLCATRVNTEAFFGQGTRLTVV.

The gene calls are TRBV9 and TRBJ2-1, with D unresolved. The V end lost 2 bases, the J end lost 10 bases, and 7 bases lay between the germline ends. The CDR3 runs to 11 residues. CDR1 and CDR2 from the germline V gene are SGDLS and YYNGEE. CDR3 nucleotide sequence: TGTGCCAGCAGCGTCTCCGGGGAGCAGTTCTTC. Translating it yields CASSVSGEQFF.

The chain uses TRBV7-8 and TRBJ2-1; 9 bases match TRBD1. This CDR3 comprises 16 residues. Germline trimming cut 1 base from V and 8 bases from J; bases unmatched to any gene: 9. Germline CDR1 SGHVS, CDR2 FQNEAQ. CDR3 loop: CASSLVGTGKIYEQFF. In nucleotides, the CDR3 is TGTGCCAGCAGCTTAGTTGGGACAGGGAAAATCTATGAGCAGTTCTTC.